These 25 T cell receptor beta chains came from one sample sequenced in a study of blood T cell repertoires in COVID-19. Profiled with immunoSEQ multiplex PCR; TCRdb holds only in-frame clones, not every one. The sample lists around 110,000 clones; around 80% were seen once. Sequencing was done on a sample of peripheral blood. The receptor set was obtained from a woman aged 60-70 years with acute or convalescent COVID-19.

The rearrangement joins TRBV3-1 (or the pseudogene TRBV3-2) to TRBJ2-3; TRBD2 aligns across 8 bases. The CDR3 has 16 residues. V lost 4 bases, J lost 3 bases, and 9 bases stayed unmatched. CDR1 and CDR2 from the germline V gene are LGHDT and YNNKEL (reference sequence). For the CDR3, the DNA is TGTGCCAGCAGCCGGAATCGGGGGGGCGAGACAGATACGCAGTATTTT. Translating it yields CASSRNRGGETDTQYF.

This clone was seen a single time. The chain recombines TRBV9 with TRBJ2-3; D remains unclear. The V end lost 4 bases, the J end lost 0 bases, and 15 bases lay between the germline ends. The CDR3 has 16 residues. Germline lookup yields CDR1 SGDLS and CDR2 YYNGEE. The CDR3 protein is CASSPGTAPSTDTQYF. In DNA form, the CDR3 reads TGTGCCAGCAGCCCAGGAACGGCCCCGAGCACAGATACGCAGTATTTT.

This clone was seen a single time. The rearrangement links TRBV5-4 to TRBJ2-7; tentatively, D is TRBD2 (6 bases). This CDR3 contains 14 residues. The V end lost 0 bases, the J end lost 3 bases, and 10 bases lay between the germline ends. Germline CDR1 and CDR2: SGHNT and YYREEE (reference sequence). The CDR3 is CASSLGGDFYEQYF. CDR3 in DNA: TGTGCCAGCAGCTTGGGGGGGGATTTCTACGAGCAGTACTTC.

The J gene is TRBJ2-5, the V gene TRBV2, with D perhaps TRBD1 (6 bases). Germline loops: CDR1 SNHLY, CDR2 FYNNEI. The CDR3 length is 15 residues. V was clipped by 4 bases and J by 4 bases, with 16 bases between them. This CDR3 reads CASSGGTGSGETQYF. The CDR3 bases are TGTGCCAGCAGTGGGGGAACAGGGAGTGGAGAGACCCAGTACTTC.

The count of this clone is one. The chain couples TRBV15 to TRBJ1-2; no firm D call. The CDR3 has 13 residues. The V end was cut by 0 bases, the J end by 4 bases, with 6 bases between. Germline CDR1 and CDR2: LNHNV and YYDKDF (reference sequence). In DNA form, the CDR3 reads TGTGCCACCAGCAGAGATCGTCTCTATGGCTACACCTTC. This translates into CATSRDRLYGYTF.

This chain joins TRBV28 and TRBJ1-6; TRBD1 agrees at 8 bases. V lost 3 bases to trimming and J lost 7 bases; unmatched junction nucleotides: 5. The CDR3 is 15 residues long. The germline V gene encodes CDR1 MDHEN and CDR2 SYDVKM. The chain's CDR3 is CASSFSGQGNSPLHF. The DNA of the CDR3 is TGTGCCAGCAGTTTCTCCGGACAGGGCAATTCACCCCTCCACTTT.

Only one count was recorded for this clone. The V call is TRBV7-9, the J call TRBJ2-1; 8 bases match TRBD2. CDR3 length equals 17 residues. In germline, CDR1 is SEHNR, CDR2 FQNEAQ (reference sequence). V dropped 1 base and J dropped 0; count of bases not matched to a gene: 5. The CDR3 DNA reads TGTGCCAGCAGCTTAGGTAGCGGGGCCTTCTCCTACAATGAGCAGTTCTTC. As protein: CASSLGSGAFSYNEQFF.

CDR3 residues: CASRQKAGQGVEKLFF. The DNA for the CDR3 is TGTGCCAGTAGACAAAAGGCGGGACAGGGCGTCGAAAAACTGTTTTTT. This sequence joins TRBV19 and TRBJ1-4; TRBD1 agrees at 9 bases. The germline gives CDR1 LNHDA, CDR2 SQIVND (reference sequence). The J segment lost 8 bases and the V segment lost 6 bases, leaving 13 bases of the junction unmatched. The CDR3 extends over 16 amino acids.

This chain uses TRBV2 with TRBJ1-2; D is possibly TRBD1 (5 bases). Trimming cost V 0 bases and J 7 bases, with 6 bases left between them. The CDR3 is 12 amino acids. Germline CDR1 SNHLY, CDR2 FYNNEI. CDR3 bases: TGTGCCAGCAGTGAAGCGGGGGGTGGCTACACCTTC. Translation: CASSEAGGGYTF.

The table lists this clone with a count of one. The CDR3 DNA reads TGTGCCAGCAGCTTGGGCTCCCGGTCGGGAAACACCATATATTTT. It translates to CASSLGSRSGNTIYF. The chain employs TRBV5-4 and TRBJ1-3; no reliable D call. The CDR3 contains 15 residues. V dropped 0 bases and J dropped 4 bases, with 11 bases sitting between them. CDR1 is SGHNT, CDR2 YYREEE, per germline (reference sequence).

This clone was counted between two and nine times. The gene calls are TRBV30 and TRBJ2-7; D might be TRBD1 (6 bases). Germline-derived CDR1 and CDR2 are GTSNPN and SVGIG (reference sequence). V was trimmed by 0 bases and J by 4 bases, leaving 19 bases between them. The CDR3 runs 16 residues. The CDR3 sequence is CAWSVPGGSGVYEQYF. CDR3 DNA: TGTGCCTGGAGTGTACCGGGTGGGTCAGGGGTTTACGAGCAGTACTTC.

This chain's CDR3 is CASSLSGQTYYGYTF. CDR3 in DNA: TGCGCCAGCAGCTTGTCGGGACAGACATACTATGGCTACACCTTC. The gene calls are TRBV5-1 and TRBJ1-2, with 7 bases that match TRBD1. The CDR3 has 15 amino acids. The germline V gene encodes CDR1 SGHRS and CDR2 YFSETQ. The ends lost 1 base at V and 3 bases at J; junction bases unmatched: 6. Based on the CDR3 plus reference TRBV5-1 and TRBJ1-2, the full variable domain is KAGVTQTPRYLIKTRGQQVTLSCSPISGHRSVSWYQQTPGQGLQFLFEYFSETQRNKGNFPGRFSGRQFSNSRSEMNVSTLELGDSALYLCASSLSGQTYYGYTFGSGTRLTVV.

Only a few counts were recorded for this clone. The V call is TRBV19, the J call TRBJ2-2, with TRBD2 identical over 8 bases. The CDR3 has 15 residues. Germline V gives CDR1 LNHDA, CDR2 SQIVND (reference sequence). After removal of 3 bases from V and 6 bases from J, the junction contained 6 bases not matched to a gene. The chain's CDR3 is CASSIASGGAGELFF. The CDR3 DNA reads TGTGCCAGTAGTATTGCCTCGGGGGGGGCCGGGGAGCTGTTTTTT.

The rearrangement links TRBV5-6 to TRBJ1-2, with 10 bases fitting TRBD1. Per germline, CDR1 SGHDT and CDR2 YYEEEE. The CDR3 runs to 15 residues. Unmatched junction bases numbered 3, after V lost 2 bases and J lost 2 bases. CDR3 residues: CASSLPGQGNYGYTF. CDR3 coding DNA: TGTGCCAGCAGCTTACCGGGACAGGGGAACTATGGCTACACCTTC.

CDR3: CASSLGQANEQYF. In nucleotides, the CDR3 is TGTGCCAGCAGCTTAGGACAGGCGAACGAGCAGTACTTC. V is TRBV7-8 and J is TRBJ2-7; TRBD1 is a possible D gene (6 bases). The CDR3 totals 13 residues. The germline V gene has CDR1 SGHVS and CDR2 FQNEAQ. The V gene lost 1 base and the J gene lost 5 bases, with 9 bases spanning the gap.

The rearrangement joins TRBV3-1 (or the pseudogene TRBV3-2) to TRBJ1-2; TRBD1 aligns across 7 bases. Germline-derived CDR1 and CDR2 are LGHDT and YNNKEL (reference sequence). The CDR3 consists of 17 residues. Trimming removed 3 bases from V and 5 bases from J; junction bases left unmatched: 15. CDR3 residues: CASSHLSGGQFPYGYTF. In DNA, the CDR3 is TGTGCCAGCAGCCATCTCTCAGGGGGACAGTTCCCTTATGGCTACACCTTC.

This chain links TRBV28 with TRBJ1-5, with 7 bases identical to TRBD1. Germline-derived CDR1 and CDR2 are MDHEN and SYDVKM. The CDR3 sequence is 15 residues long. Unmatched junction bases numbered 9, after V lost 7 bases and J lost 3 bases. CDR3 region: CASKPTGYVNQPQHF. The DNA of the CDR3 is TGTGCCAGCAAACCGACAGGGTACGTCAATCAGCCCCAGCATTTT. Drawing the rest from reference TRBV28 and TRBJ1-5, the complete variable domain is DVKVTQSSRYLVKRTGEKVFLECVQDMDHENMFWYRQDPGLGLRLIYFSYDVKMKEKGDIPEGYSVSREKKERFSLILESASTNQTSMYLCASKPTGYVNQPQHFGDGTRLSIL.

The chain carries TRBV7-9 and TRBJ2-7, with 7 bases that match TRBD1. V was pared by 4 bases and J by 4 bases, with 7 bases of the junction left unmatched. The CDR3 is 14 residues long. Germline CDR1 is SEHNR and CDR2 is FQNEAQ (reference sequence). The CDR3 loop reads CASSYGTAYYEQYF. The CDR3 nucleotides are TGTGCCAGCAGCTACGGGACAGCCTATTACGAGCAGTACTTC.

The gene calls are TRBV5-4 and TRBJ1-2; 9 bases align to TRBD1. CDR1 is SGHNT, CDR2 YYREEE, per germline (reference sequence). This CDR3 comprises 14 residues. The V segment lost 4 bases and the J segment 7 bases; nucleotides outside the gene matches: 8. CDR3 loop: CASSGSGQGGGYTF. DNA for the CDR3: TGTGCCAGCAGCGGATCGGGACAGGGAGGTGGCTACACCTTC.

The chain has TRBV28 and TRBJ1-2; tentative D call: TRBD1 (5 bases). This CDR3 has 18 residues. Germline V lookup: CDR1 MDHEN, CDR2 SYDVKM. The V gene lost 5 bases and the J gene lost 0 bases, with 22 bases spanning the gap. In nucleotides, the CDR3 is TGTGCCAGCAGTCCCCCCCGACAGCCCGCCTTCGCTAACTATGGCTACACCTTC. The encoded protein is CASSPPRQPAFANYGYTF.

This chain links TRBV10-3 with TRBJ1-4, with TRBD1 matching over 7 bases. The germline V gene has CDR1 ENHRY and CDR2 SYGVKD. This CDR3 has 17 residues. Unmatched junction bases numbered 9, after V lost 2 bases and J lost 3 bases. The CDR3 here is CAISERDSAAPNEKLFF. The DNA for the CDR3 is TGTGCCATCAGTGAGAGGGACAGCGCCGCCCCTAATGAAAAACTGTTTTTT.

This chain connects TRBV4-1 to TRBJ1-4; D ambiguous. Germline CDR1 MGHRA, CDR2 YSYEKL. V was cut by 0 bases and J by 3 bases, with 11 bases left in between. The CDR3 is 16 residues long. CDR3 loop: CASSQDVGRSNEKLFF. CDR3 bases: TGCGCCAGCAGCCAAGATGTTGGCAGGTCTAATGAAAAACTGTTTTTT.

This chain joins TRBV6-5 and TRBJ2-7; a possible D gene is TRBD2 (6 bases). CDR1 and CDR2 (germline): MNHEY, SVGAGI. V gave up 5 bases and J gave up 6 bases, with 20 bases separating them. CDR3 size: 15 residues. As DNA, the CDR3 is TGTGCCAGCAGTCCCCGACTAGGCCCTACATCCGAGCAGTACTTC. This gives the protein CASSPRLGPTSEQYF.

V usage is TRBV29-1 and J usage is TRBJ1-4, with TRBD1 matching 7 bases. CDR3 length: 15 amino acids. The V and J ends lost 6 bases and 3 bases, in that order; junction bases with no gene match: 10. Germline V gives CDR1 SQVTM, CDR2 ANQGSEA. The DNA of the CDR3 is TGCAGCGTCGGGGGTGGGACAGCTTCTAATGAAAAACTGTTTTTT. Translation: CSVGGGTASNEKLFF.

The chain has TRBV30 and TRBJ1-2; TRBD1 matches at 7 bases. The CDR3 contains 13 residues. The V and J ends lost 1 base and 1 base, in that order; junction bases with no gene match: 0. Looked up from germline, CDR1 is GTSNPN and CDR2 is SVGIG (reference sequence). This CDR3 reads CAWSGDSNYGYTF. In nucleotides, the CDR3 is TGTGCCTGGAGTGGGGACAGTAACTATGGCTACACCTTC.